Below, 5 T cell receptor beta chains from the same sample are listed, as sequenced in a study of control samples from healthy donors and cancer patients. TCRdb's table, derived via immunoSEQ multiplex PCR, lists solely in-frame clones and lacks some. The data hold around 96,000 clones, with about 92% observed a single time. Sequenced input: blood. These receptors were obtained from a man aged 18 to 30 in good health.

The gene calls are TRBV19 and TRBJ1-1; no clear D gene. The CDR3 consists of 11 residues. V was cut by 4 bases and J by 2 bases, with 2 bases left in between. Germline loops: CDR1 LNHDA, CDR2 SQIVND (reference sequence). CDR3 DNA: TGTGCCAGTAGTACAAACACTGAAGCTTTCTTT. It specifies CASSTNTEAFF.

This chain joins TRBV5-1 and TRBJ1-1; TRBD1 aligns across 7 bases. The CDR3 sequence is 13 residues long. V dropped 0 bases and J dropped 8; count of bases not matched to a gene: 4. The germline V gene has CDR1 SGHRS and CDR2 YFSETQ. CDR3 DNA sequence: TGCGCCAGCAGCTTGGGTGGGACAGAAGAAGCTTTCTTT. This encodes CASSLGGTEEAFF.

The rearrangement links TRBV5-4 to TRBJ1-1; 9 bases fit TRBD1. The V and J ends lost 1 base and 5 bases, in that order; junction bases with no gene match: 6. CDR1 and CDR2 (germline): SGHNT, YYREEE (reference sequence). CDR3 length equals 15 residues. The CDR3 nucleotides read TGTGCCAGCAGCTTGCAACAGGGGGCGGGAACTGAAGCTTTCTTT. Protein: CASSLQQGAGTEAFF.

The sample holds one count of this clone. The genes are TRBV7-2 and TRBJ1-1, with D uncertain. The CDR3 length is 16 residues. The V and J ends lost 5 bases and 0 bases respectively, with 16 bases between them. The germline V gene encodes CDR1 SGHTA and CDR2 FQGNSA. CDR3 DNA: TGTGCCAGCAGCCAGAACCCACCAGGCCTGAACACTGAAGCTTTCTTT. Its translation is CASSQNPPGLNTEAFF.

This chain uses TRBV9 with TRBJ2-7; the D gene is possibly TRBD2 (5 bases). The V end was cut by 0 bases, the J end by 5 bases, with 12 bases between. Germline V CDR1 and CDR2: SGDLS, YYNGEE. The CDR3 totals 14 residues. In DNA form, the CDR3 reads TGTGCCAGCAGCGTAGGGGCTAGCTTCGACGAGCAGTACTTC. Its translation is CASSVGASFDEQYF.